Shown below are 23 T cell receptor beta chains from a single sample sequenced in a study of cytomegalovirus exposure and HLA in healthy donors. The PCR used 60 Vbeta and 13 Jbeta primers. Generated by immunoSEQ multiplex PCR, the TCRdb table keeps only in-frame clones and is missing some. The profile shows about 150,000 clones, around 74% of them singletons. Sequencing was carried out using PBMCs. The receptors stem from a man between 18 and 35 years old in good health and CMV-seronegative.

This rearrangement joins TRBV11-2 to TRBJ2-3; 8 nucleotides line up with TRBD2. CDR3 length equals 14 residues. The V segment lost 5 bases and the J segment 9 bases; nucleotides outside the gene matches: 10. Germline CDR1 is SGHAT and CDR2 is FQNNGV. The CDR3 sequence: CASSPDGGGRTQYF. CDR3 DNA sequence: TGTGCCAGCAGCCCCGACGGGGGGGGGCGGACGCAGTATTTT.

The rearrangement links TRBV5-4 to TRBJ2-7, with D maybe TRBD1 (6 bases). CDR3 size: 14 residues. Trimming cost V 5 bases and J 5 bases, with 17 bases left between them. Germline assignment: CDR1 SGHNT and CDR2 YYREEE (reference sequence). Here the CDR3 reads CASRPGQGLHEQYF. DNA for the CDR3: TGTGCCAGCAGACCCGGGCAGGGGCTCCACGAGCAGTACTTC.

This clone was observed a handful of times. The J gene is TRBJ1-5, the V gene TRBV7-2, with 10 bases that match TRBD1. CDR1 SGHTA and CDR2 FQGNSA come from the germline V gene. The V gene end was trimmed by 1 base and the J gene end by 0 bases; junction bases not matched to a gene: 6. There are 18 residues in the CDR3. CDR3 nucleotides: TGTGCCAGCAGCTTAGTTGGGACAGGGGAGTATAGCAATCAGCCCCAGCATTTT. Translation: CASSLVGTGEYSNQPQHF.

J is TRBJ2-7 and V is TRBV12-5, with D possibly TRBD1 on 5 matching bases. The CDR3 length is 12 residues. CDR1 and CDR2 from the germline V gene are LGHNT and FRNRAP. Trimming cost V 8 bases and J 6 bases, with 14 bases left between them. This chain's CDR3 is CASKGNSLEQYF. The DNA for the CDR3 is TGTGCTAGTAAGGGGAACTCACTCGAGCAGTACTTC.

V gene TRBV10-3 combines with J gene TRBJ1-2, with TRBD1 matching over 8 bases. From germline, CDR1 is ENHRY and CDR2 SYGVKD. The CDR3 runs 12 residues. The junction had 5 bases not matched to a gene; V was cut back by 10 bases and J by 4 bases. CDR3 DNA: TGTGCCACGTACAGGGGGGGCTATGGCTACACCTTC. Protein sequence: CATYRGGYGYTF.

CDR3 DNA: TGTGCCAGCTCGGTAACAGGGGTGAGGGAGCCCCAGCATTTT. Protein product: CASSVTGVREPQHF. The rearrangement uses TRBV18 and TRBJ1-5, with TRBD1 matching over 7 bases. The V and J ends lost 6 bases and 8 bases, in that order; junction bases with no gene match: 10. The CDR3 is 14 residues long. From germline, CDR1 is KGHSH and CDR2 LQKENI.

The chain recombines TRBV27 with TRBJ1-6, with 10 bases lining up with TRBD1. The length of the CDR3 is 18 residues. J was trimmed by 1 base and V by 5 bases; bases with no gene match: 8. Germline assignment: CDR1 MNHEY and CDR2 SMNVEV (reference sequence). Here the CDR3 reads CASSPGQGTASYNSPLHF. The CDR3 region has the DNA TGTGCCAGCAGTCCGGGACAGGGGACAGCTTCCTATAATTCACCCCTCCACTTT.

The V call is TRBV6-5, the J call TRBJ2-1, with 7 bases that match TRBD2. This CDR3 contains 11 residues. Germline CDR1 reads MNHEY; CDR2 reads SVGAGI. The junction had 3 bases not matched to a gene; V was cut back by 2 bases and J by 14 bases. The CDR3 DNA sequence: TGTGCCAGCAGTTACGGCCGGGGGGAGTTCTTC. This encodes CASSYGRGEFF.

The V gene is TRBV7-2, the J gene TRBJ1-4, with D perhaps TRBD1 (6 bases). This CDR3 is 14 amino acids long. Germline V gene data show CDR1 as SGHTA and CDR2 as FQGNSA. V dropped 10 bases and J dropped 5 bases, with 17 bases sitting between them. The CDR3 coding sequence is TGTGCCATTGCGAGGGGGGGCAAGAATGAAAAACTGTTTTTT. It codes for CAIARGGKNEKLFF.

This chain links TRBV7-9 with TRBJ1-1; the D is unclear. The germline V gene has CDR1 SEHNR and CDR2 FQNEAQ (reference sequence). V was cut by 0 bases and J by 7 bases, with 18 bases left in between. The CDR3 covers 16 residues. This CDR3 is CASSLAVRSEGGEAFF. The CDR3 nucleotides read TGTGCCAGCAGCTTAGCGGTCAGGTCGGAGGGTGGTGAAGCTTTCTTT.

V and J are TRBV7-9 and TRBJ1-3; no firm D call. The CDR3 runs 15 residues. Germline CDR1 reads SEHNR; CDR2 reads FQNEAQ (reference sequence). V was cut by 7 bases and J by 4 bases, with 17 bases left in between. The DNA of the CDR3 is TGTGCCAGCACCACAACCGAGGGAACAGGAAACACCATATATTTT. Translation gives CASTTTEGTGNTIYF.

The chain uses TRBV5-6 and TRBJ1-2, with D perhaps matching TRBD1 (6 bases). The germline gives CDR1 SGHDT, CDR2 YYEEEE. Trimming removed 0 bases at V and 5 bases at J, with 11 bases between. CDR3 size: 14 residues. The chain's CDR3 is CASSLGSRGYGYTF. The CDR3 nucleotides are TGTGCCAGCAGCTTGGGTAGTAGGGGGTATGGCTACACCTTC.

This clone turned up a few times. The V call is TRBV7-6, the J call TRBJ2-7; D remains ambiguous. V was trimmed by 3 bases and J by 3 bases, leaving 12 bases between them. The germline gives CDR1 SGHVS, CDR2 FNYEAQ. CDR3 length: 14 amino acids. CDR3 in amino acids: CASSFIGAGYEQYF. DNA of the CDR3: TGTGCCAGCAGCTTCATCGGCGCAGGCTACGAGCAGTACTTC.

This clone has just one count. The CDR3 region has the DNA TGCGCCAGCAGCCCTCGGGGGAGTTCACCCCTCCACTTT. Translated: CASSPRGSSPLHF. The V and J genes are TRBV5-1 and TRBJ1-6; TRBD1 might be the D (5 bases). This CDR3 is built from 13 residues. Germline CDR1 is SGHRS and CDR2 is YFSETQ. V lost 4 bases, J lost 9 bases, and 11 bases lay in between.

CDR3 sequence (DNA): TGTGCCAGCAGTGAATATCACGGGAATAATTCACCCCTCCACTTT. Translated, it gives CASSEYHGNNSPLHF. The chain carries TRBV6-1 and TRBJ1-6; unclear D gene. Deletions cut 2 bases from V and 5 bases from J, with 10 bases between. The CDR3 loop spans 15 amino acids. Germline V lookup: CDR1 MNHNS, CDR2 SASEGT.

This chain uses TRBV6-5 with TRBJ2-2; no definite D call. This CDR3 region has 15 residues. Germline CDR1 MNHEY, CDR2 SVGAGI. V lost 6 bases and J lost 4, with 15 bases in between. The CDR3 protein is CASSAVGLGTGELFF. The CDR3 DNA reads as TGTGCCAGCAGCGCTGTTGGGCTCGGCACCGGGGAGCTGTTTTTT.

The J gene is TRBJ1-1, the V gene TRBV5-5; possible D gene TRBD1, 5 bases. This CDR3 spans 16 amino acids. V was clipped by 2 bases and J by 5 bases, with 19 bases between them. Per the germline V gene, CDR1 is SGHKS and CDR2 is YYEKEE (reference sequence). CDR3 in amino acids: CASSFGGAGVGTEAFF. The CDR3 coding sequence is TGTGCCAGCAGCTTTGGGGGAGCGGGGGTGGGGACTGAAGCTTTCTTT.

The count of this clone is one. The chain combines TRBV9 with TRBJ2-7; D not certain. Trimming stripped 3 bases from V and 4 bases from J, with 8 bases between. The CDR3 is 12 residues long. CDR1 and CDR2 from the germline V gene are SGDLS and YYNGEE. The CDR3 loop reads CASSGGTYEQYF. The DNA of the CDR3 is TGTGCCAGCAGCGGCGGTACGTACGAGCAGTACTTC.

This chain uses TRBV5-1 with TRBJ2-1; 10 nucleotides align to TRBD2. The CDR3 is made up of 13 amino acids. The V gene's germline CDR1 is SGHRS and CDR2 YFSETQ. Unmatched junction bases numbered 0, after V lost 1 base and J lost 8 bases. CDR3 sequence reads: CASSLLAGDEQFF. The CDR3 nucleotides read TGCGCCAGCAGCTTGCTAGCGGGGGATGAGCAGTTCTTC.

CDR3 sequence (DNA): TGTGCCAGCAGTTACCAGGCCCAGGGATGGTACGAGCAGTACTTC. Amino acids: CASSYQAQGWYEQYF. The rearrangement uses TRBV6-5 and TRBJ2-7; tentative D call: TRBD1 (5 bases). The V and J ends lost 2 bases and 4 bases respectively, with 15 bases between them. Germline CDR1 reads MNHEY; CDR2 reads SVGAGI. The length of the CDR3 is 15 residues.

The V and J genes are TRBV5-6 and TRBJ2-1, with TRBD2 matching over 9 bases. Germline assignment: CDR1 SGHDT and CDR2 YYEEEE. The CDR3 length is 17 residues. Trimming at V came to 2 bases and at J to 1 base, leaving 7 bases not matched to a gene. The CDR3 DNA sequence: TGTGCCAGCAGCTTACTAGCGGGCGACTCTTCCTACAATGAGCAGTTCTTC. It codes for CASSLLAGDSSYNEQFF. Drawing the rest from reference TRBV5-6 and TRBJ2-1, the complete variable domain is DAGVTQSPTHLIKTRGQQVTLRCSPKSGHDTVSWYQQALGQGPQFIFQYYEEEERQRGNFPDRFSGHQFPNYSSELNVNALLLGDSALYLCASSLLAGDSSYNEQFFGPGTRLTVL.

The CDR3 spells CASSETGPGNTIYF. The CDR3 bases are TGTGCCAGCAGCGAGACAGGTCCCGGAAACACCATATATTTT. The V call is TRBV11-1, the J call TRBJ1-3, with D tentatively TRBD1 (6 bases). Deletions cut 5 bases from V and 4 bases from J, with 12 bases between. Per germline, CDR1 SGHAT and CDR2 FQDESV (reference sequence). The CDR3 extends over 14 amino acids. Complete variable domain (other parts from reference TRBV11-1 and TRBJ1-3): EAEVAQSPRYKITEKSQAVAFWCDPISGHATLYWYRQILGQGPELLVQFQDESVVDDSQLPKDRFSAERLKGVDSTLKIQPAELGDSAMYLCASSETGPGNTIYFGEGSWLTVV.

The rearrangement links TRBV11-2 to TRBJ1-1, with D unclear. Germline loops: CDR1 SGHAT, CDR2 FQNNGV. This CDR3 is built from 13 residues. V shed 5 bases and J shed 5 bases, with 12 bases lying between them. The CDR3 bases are TGTGCCAGCAGCCAAACAACGGGGACTGAAGCTTTCTTT. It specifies CASSQTTGTEAFF.